This T cell receptor (beta chain) was sequenced in a study of T cell responses to AZD1222 COVID-19 vaccine (dated by TCRdb to the early 2020s). General notes on the study: A total of more than 230 trial participants underwent TCR sequencing, of whom 207 received two doses of AZD1222 and some 26 received two doses of the MenACWY control vaccine. Trial participants were enrolled by age into subgroups of 18-55, 56-69 and 70-plus years, and about 150, 27 and 61 TCR-sequenced participants, respectively, were included in these subgroups. On the study overall, not on this receptor specifically: In the small 56-69-year group, the increase in depth fell short of significance, most likely because of low power. Participants were mostly white British, with more females than males. The authors suggested clonal diversity may have been underestimated. Conclusions about previously exposed vaccinees were limited because only a handful of AZD1222 recipients were SARS-CoV-2 seropositive at baseline. After two AZD1222 doses, spike-specific TCR breadth and depth were significantly higher than at day 0 and than in MenACWY recipients. Reportedly, close to half of the unique spike-specific TCRs recognized epitopes lying outside the regions that are mutated in the B.1.351 and B.1.1.7 variants. Vaccine-associated CD4 TCRs spanned the whole spike protein, with dominant responses in regions 160-218 and 743-854. Because no day 14 peak-response samples were available, repertoires were characterized only after the peak T cell response.

The time point label, read with the paper, signifies: baseline before first vaccination. Samples from vaccinated people were obtained from the UK trials COV001 and COV002, which included a single-blind randomized controlled phase 2/3 trial of AZD1222 (ChAdOx1 nCoV-19) in healthy adults. Trial participant PBMC samples were collected at day 0 and day 28 after the second dose for TCRbeta chain sequencing. The CDR3 regions of human TCRbeta chains were analyzed by immunosequencing. The authors' analysis ran thus. TCRs in the repertoires were compared against a reference library of SARS-CoV-2-specific TCRs that had been generated with the MIRA antigen-specificity platform. Breadth was defined as the fraction of unique TCRs that were SARS-CoV-2-associated. Depth was defined as the fraction of total T cells that were SARS-CoV-2-associated. Using the MIRA data, every spike-specific TCR was mapped to the spike region that the TCR reacted to and assigned to either a CD4 or a CD8 class. Log10-transformed breadth and depth values were compared by one-way ANOVA with Sidak's multiple comparisons tests. In its TCRdb copy, this immuneACCESS table keeps in-frame sequences only and misses some clones. Where compared with another copy, unresolved V genes explain less than half of these, and the others have no known cause. The V and J calls and clone size are taken from that table; D and trimming were inferred from the DNA. The sample's own table lists more than 110,000 clones. Clones ranked in the top ten supply approximately 2% of the sample.

Of note for this clone: This clone's antigen is unknown.

Trimming costs V 5 bases and J 1 base, and their ends lie 11 bases apart. In the germline V gene (reference sequence), CDR1 corresponds to LNHDA and CDR2 to SQIVND. From cysteine to phenylalanine, the CDR3 is 14 amino acids long. Kept here is only the CDR3 DNA, which spans 42 bases and is read in frame from base 1. Sequenced: peripheral blood. The sequence is built from TRBV19 and TRBJ1-1; the best D guess is TRBD1, with 5 bases matching. The clonotype was recovered from an adult in good health. The nucleotide sequence is TGTGCCAGTAGTGATCCAGGGAGGAACACTGAAGCTTTCTTT. It specifies CASSDPGRNTEAFF.